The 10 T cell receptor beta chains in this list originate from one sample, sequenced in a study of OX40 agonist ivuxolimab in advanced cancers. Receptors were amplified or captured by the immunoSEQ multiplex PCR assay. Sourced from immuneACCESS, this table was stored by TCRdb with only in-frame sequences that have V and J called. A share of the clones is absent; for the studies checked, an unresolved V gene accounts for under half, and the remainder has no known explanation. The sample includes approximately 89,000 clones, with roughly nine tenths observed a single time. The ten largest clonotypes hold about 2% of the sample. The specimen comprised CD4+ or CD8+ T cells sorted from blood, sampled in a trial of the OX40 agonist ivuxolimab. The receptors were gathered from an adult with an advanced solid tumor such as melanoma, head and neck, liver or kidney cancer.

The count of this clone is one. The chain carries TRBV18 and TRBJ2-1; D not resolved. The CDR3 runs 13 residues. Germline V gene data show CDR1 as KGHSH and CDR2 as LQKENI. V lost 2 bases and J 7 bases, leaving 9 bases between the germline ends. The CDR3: CASSPDLGNEQFF. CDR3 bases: TGTGCCAGCTCACCAGATCTAGGTAATGAGCAGTTCTTC.

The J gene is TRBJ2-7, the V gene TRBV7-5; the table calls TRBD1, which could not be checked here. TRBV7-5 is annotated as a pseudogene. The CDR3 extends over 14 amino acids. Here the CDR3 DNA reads TGTGCCAGCAGGGTGGACAGGGGGAGGAACGAGCAGTACTTC. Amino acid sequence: CASRVDRGRNEQYF.

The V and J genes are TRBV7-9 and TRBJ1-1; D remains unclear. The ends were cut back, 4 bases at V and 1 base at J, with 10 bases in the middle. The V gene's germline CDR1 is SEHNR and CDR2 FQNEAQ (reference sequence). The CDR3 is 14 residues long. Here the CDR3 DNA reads TGTGCCAGCAGCTCCCAAGACGGGAACACTGAAGCTTTCTTT. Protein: CASSSQDGNTEAFF.

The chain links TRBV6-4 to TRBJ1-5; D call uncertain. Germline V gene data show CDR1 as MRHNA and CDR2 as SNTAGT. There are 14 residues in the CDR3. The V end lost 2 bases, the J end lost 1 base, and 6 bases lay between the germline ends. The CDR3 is CASSDARSNQPQHF. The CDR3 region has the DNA TGTGCCAGCAGTGACGCCAGGAGCAATCAGCCCCAGCATTTT.

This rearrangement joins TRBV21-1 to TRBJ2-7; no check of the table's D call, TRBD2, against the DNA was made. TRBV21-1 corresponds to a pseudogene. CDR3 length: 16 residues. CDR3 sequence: CASSKGVLAGEYEQYF. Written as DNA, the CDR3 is TGTGCCAGCAGCAAAGGGGTCTTAGCGGGGGAATACGAGCAGTACTTC.

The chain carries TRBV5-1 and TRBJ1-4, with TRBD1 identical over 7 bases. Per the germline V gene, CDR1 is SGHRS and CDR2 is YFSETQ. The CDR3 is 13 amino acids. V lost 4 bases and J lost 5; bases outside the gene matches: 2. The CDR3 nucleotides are TGCGCCAGCAGCCTACAGGGGAATGAAAAACTGTTTTTT. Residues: CASSLQGNEKLFF.

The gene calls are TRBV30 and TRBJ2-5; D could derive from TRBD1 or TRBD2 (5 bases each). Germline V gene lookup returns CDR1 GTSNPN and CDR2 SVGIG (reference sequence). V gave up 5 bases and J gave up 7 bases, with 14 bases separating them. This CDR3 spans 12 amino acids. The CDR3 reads CAWGAQGGTQYF. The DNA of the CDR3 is TGTGCCTGGGGGGCTCAAGGAGGGACCCAGTACTTC. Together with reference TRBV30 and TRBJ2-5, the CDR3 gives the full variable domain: SQTIHQWPATLVQPVGSPLSLECTVEGTSNPNLYWYRQAAGRGLQLLFYSVGIGQISSEVPQNLSASRPQDRQFILSSKKLLLSDSGFYLCAWGAQGGTQYFGPGTRLLVL.

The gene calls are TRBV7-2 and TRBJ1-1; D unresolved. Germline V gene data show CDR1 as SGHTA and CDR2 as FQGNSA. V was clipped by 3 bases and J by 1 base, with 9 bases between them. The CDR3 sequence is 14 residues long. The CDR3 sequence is CASSFGSANTEAFF. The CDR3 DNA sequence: TGTGCCAGCAGCTTCGGGTCCGCGAACACTGAAGCTTTCTTT.

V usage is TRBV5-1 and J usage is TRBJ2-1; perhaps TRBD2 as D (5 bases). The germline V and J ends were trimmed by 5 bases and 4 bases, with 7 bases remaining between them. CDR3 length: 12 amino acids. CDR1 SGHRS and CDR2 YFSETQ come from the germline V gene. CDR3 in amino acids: CASREGYNEQFF. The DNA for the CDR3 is TGCGCCAGCAGAGAGGGTTACAATGAGCAGTTCTTC.

CDR3 amino acids: CASSPRDRSYNEQFF. DNA of the CDR3: TGTGCCAGCAGCCCCCGGGACAGGAGTTACAATGAGCAGTTCTTC. V is TRBV5-4 and J is TRBJ2-1; 8 positions match TRBD1. This CDR3 has 15 amino acids. V lost 4 bases to trimming and J lost 4 bases; unmatched junction nucleotides: 7. Germline CDR1 SGHNT, CDR2 YYREEE (reference sequence).